Below, 26 T cell receptor beta chains from the same sample are listed, as sequenced in a study of blood T cell repertoires in COVID-19. TCRdb's table, derived via immunoSEQ multiplex PCR, lists solely in-frame clones and lacks some. The sample includes under 300,000 clones, 70% to 90% of them seen just once. The sample taken for sequencing was peripheral blood. These receptors were obtained from a man aged 50 to 60 with acute or convalescent COVID-19.

The chain joins TRBV7-8 to TRBJ1-2; a possible D gene is TRBD1 (5 bases). Germline CDR1 reads SGHVS; CDR2 reads FQNEAQ. CDR3 size: 15 residues. V was trimmed by 1 base and J by 3 bases, leaving 12 bases between them. The CDR3 DNA reads as TGTGCCAGCAGCTTAGGAAGCGGGGCGTACTATGGCTACACCTTC. Translation gives CASSLGSGAYYGYTF.

V usage is TRBV5-6 and J usage is TRBJ2-7; tentatively, D is TRBD2 (6 bases). V gave up 2 bases and J gave up 5 bases, with 14 bases separating them. CDR1 is SGHDT and CDR2 is YYEEEE in the germline V gene. CDR3 length: 14 residues. CDR3: CASSFTGPGDEQYF. The CDR3 DNA reads TGTGCCAGCAGCTTCACTGGCCCGGGGGACGAGCAGTACTTC. Using reference TRBV5-6 and TRBJ2-7 for the parts outside the CDR3, the full variable domain is DAGVTQSPTHLIKTRGQQVTLRCSPKSGHDTVSWYQQALGQGPQFIFQYYEEEERQRGNFPDRFSGHQFPNYSSELNVNALLLGDSALYLCASSFTGPGDEQYFGPGTRLTVT.

The chain joins TRBV5-1 to TRBJ1-1, with 12 bases aligning to TRBD1. Germline V gene data show CDR1 as SGHRS and CDR2 as YFSETQ. The CDR3 runs 15 residues. V lost 4 bases, J lost 7 bases, and 8 bases stayed unmatched. This CDR3 reads CASSGTGGKGSEAFF. Written as DNA, the CDR3 is TGCGCCAGCAGCGGGACAGGGGGCAAAGGGAGTGAAGCTTTCTTT.

This clone came up a few times. The chain links TRBV30 to TRBJ1-5, with D hard to call. CDR1 and CDR2 from the germline V gene are GTSNPN and SVGIG (reference sequence). There are 13 residues in the CDR3. The V end lost 2 bases, the J end lost 5 bases, and 10 bases lay between the germline ends. The CDR3 DNA reads as TGTGCCTGGAGTTTGGCAGATTATCAGCCCCAGCATTTT. It is translated as CAWSLADYQPQHF.

The chain couples TRBV11-3 to TRBJ2-1; 10 nucleotides match TRBD2. Germline V gene sequence: CDR1 SGHNT, CDR2 YENEEA. This CDR3 region has 17 residues. The V segment lost 2 bases and the J segment 6 bases; nucleotides outside the gene matches: 10. CDR3 amino acids: CASSLNAGLAGANEQFF. CDR3 DNA: TGTGCCAGCAGCTTAAACGCAGGGCTAGCGGGGGCCAATGAGCAGTTCTTC.

The chain couples TRBV7-2 to TRBJ2-7; 7 nucleotides line up with TRBD1. Germline trimming cut 3 bases from V and 3 bases from J; bases unmatched to any gene: 5. CDR3 length equals 14 residues. Germline V gives CDR1 SGHTA, CDR2 FQGNSA. DNA of the CDR3: TGTGCCAGCAGCTTGGGGACAGCAAACTACGAGCAGTACTTC. Its translation: CASSLGTANYEQYF. The full variable domain, its missing parts supplied by reference TRBV7-2 and TRBJ2-7, is GAGVSQSPSNKVTEKGKDVELRCDPISGHTALYWYRQSLGQGLEFLIYFQGNSAPDKSGLPSDRFSAERTGGSVSTLTIQRTQQEDSAVYLCASSLGTANYEQYFGPGTRLTVT.

In DNA, the CDR3 is TGTGCCAGCTCACCTCAGGGTAGCTCCTACGAGCAGTACTTC. Its protein product is CASSPQGSSYEQYF. The J gene is TRBJ2-7, the V gene TRBV18; a possible D gene is TRBD1 (5 bases). Germline V gives CDR1 KGHSH, CDR2 LQKENI. The CDR3 consists of 14 residues. V shed 3 bases and J shed 0 bases, with 9 bases lying between them.

V and J are TRBV19 and TRBJ2-2; 10 bases agree with TRBD2. The CDR3 sequence is 15 residues long. Trimming cost V 3 bases and J 5 bases; bases outside gene matches: 3. Germline V gene sequence: CDR1 LNHDA, CDR2 SQIVND (reference sequence). The DNA for the CDR3 is TGTGCCAGTAGTATCCCTAGCGGGAGTACCGGGGAGCTGTTTTTT. This codes for CASSIPSGSTGELFF.

The genes are TRBV5-6 and TRBJ2-3; D uncertain. CDR1 is SGHDT, CDR2 YYEEEE, per germline. V lost 0 bases, J lost 1 base, and 12 bases lay in between. CDR3 length equals 16 residues. CDR3 protein: CASSLGWAFRTDTQYF. The CDR3 DNA sequence: TGTGCCAGCAGCTTGGGGTGGGCCTTTCGCACAGATACGCAGTATTTT.

The rearrangement uses TRBV18 and TRBJ2-7; TRBD1 agrees at 7 bases. CDR1 KGHSH and CDR2 LQKENI come from the germline V gene. This CDR3 has 15 residues. The J segment lost 4 bases and the V segment lost 3 bases, leaving 9 bases of the junction unmatched. The CDR3 spells CASSPPGQWSYEQYF. CDR3 sequence (DNA): TGTGCCAGCTCACCCCCGGGACAGTGGAGTTACGAGCAGTACTTC.

V is TRBV7-8 and J is TRBJ1-5; 7 bases map to TRBD1. The CDR3 runs to 20 residues. Germline V CDR1 and CDR2: SGHVS, FQNEAQ. With 5 bases clipped from V and 0 bases from J, the junction kept 19 bases outside the gene matches. Here the CDR3 reads CASSLQSTIRTGYSNQPQHF. The CDR3 DNA follows: TGTGCCAGCAGCCTGCAATCGACTATTCGGACAGGCTATAGCAATCAGCCCCAGCATTTT. The full variable domain, its missing parts supplied by reference TRBV7-8 and TRBJ1-5, is GAGVSQSPRYKVAKRGQDVALRCDPISGHVSLFWYQQALGQGPEFLTYFQNEAQLDKSGLPSDRFFAERPEGSVSTLKIQRTQQEDSAVYLCASSLQSTIRTGYSNQPQHFGDGTRLSIL.

This clone was counted a single time. The J gene is TRBJ2-1, the V gene TRBV14; D perhaps matches TRBD2 (5 bases). Trimming cost V 6 bases and J 0 bases, with 12 bases left between them. The CDR3 spans 15 residues. Germline CDR1 SGHDN, CDR2 FVKESK. CDR3 sequence (DNA): TGTGCCAGCAGGGCCTCGGGAAGCTCCTACAATGAGCAGTTCTTC. Amino acid sequence: CASRASGSSYNEQFF. Based on the CDR3 plus reference TRBV14 and TRBJ2-1, the full variable domain is EAGVTQFPSHSVIEKGQTVTLRCDPISGHDNLYWYRRVMGKEIKFLLHFVKESKQDESGMPNNRFLAERTGGTYSTLKVQPAELEDSGVYFCASRASGSSYNEQFFGPGTRLTVL.

This chain uses TRBV6-5 with TRBJ2-7; D might be TRBD2 (6 bases). The CDR3 has 16 residues. The V gene's germline CDR1 is MNHEY and CDR2 SVGAGI. The germline V and J ends were trimmed by 2 bases and 6 bases, with 20 bases remaining between them. This CDR3 is CASSYVLPGAFREQYF. The CDR3 DNA is TGTGCCAGCAGTTACGTCCTCCCGGGAGCCTTTCGCGAGCAGTACTTC.

The V and J genes are TRBV7-9 and TRBJ2-1; TRBD1 matches at 7 bases. In germline, CDR1 is SEHNR, CDR2 FQNEAQ (reference sequence). The CDR3 length is 17 residues. The ends lost 5 bases at V and 5 bases at J; junction bases unmatched: 15. The chain's CDR3 is CASSPRGRRGPDNEQFF. The CDR3 DNA reads as TGTGCCAGCAGCCCCCGGGGTAGAAGGGGGCCTGACAATGAGCAGTTCTTC.

As concerns this clone: Compared with germline, one end of the junction differs, possibly owing to a read error. J is TRBJ2-5 and V is TRBV6-1; D remains unclear. The CDR3 is 11 amino acids. Germline CDR1 reads MNHNS; CDR2 reads SASEGT. Written as DNA, the CDR3 is TGTGCCAGCAGTGAAGCCAGAAATTGTCACTTC. The encoded protein is CASSEARNCHF.

This chain uses TRBV6-5 with TRBJ2-1; D gene ambiguous. The germline gives CDR1 MNHEY, CDR2 SVGAGI. This CDR3 spans 12 amino acids. Trimming took off 5 bases at V and 12 bases at J, with 14 bases between the two ends. The CDR3 nucleotides read TGTGCCAGCAGTAATCCCGCTAAAAGGCAGTTCTTC. Protein product: CASSNPAKRQFF.

The gene calls are TRBV6-1 and TRBJ1-5; D call uncertain. Trimming cost V 3 bases and J 5 bases, with 11 bases left between them. CDR1 MNHNS and CDR2 SASEGT come from the germline V gene. The CDR3 runs to 14 residues. Here the CDR3 reads CASSDQEADQPQHF. The CDR3 region has the DNA TGTGCCAGCAGTGATCAAGAAGCGGATCAGCCCCAGCATTTT.

This chain connects TRBV29-1 to TRBJ2-4; the match to TRBD1 covers 11 bases. The CDR3 covers 15 residues. Germline trimming cut 8 bases from V and 7 bases from J; bases unmatched to any gene: 13. CDR1 is SQVTM, CDR2 ANQGSEA, per germline. The CDR3 nucleotides are TGCAGCTCTTCCGGGACAGGGGGACCTGGGAACATTCAGTACTTC. Protein sequence: CSSSGTGGPGNIQYF. The whole variable domain, filled in from reference TRBV29-1 and TRBJ2-4, reads SAVISQKPSRDICQRGTSLTIQCQVDSQVTMMFWYRQQPGQSLTLIATANQGSEATYESGFVIDKFPISRPNLTFSTLTVSNMSPEDSSIYLCSSSGTGGPGNIQYFGAGTRLSVL.

This clone showed up just a few times. The chain uses TRBV20-1 and TRBJ2-7; tentatively, D is TRBD1 (7 bases). CDR1 is DFQATT, CDR2 SNEGSKA, per germline (reference sequence). The CDR3 length is 10 residues. The CDR3 DNA reads as TGCAGCCAGGGGGGCTACGAGCAGTACTTC. This sequence encodes CSQGGYEQYF.

This chain connects TRBV10-3 to TRBJ1-2; unclear D gene. Germline CDR1 ENHRY, CDR2 SYGVKD. The germline V and J ends were trimmed by 10 bases and 6 bases, with 18 bases remaining between them. The CDR3 totals 13 residues. The CDR3 reads CARNPETRDGYTF. The CDR3 DNA sequence: TGTGCCAGAAACCCGGAAACTCGGGATGGCTACACCTTC.

This chain connects TRBV4-1 to TRBJ2-7, with 11 bases matching TRBD1. V lost 5 bases to trimming and J lost 2 bases; unmatched junction nucleotides: 5. The length of the CDR3 is 15 residues. The germline gives CDR1 MGHRA, CDR2 YSYEKL. CDR3 sequence reads: CASSSPGQGAYEQYF. The CDR3, as DNA: TGCGCCAGCAGCTCGCCGGGACAGGGGGCCTACGAGCAGTACTTC.

Concerning this clone: At one boundary the junction diverges from the germline segment, which might be a read error. V usage is TRBV15 and J usage is TRBJ2-7; maybe TRBD1 (5 bases). Germline CDR1 is LNHNV and CDR2 is YYDKDF (reference sequence). The CDR3 is made up of 14 amino acids. CDR3 nucleotides: TGTGCCACCAGCCGAGACAGACGGGCCTACGAGCAGTACTTC. Amino acid sequence: CATSRDRRAYEQYF.

The CDR3 nucleotides are TGTGCCAGCAGCTATGGAGGGTCCTACAATGAGCAGTTCTTC. Translated, it gives CASSYGGSYNEQFF. The chain uses TRBV7-9 and TRBJ2-1, with a tentative D call TRBD2 (6 bases). Trimming took off 4 bases at V and 1 base at J, with 8 bases between the two ends. Germline V gene sequence: CDR1 SEHNR, CDR2 FQNEAQ (reference sequence). The CDR3 extends over 14 amino acids.

The chain links TRBV4-1 to TRBJ2-7; the D is unclear. The CDR3 loop spans 15 amino acids. V was pared by 0 bases and J by 2 bases, with 11 bases between. Germline loops: CDR1 MGHRA, CDR2 YSYEKL. Here the CDR3 DNA reads TGCGCCAGCAGCCAAGACCCCCGGAGTACCTACGAGCAGTACTTC. This sequence encodes CASSQDPRSTYEQYF.

This clone was seen only a few times. The chain couples TRBV24-1 to TRBJ2-2; the D gene is possibly TRBD2 (5 bases). The V gene lost 3 bases and the J gene lost 5 bases, with 6 bases spanning the gap. Germline CDR1 and CDR2: KGHDR and SFDVKD. The CDR3 is made up of 13 amino acids. The CDR3 region is CATSDPGTGELFF. The CDR3 bases are TGTGCCACCAGTGATCCGGGGACCGGGGAGCTGTTTTTT.

The chain joins TRBV9 to TRBJ2-3; 10 bases fit TRBD2. This CDR3 region has 17 residues. Trimming cost V 4 bases and J 2 bases; bases outside gene matches: 10. CDR1 and CDR2 from the germline V gene are SGDLS and YYNGEE. This CDR3 reads CASSPTGLADITDTQYF. CDR3 nucleotides: TGTGCCAGCAGCCCTACCGGACTAGCGGACATCACAGATACGCAGTATTTT. The complete variable domain, with remaining parts taken from reference TRBV9 and TRBJ2-3, reads DSGVTQTPKHLITATGQRVTLRCSPRSGDLSVYWYQQSLDQGLQFLIQYYNGEERAKGNILERFSAQQFPDLHSELNLSSLELGDSALYFCASSPTGLADITDTQYFGPGTRLTVL.